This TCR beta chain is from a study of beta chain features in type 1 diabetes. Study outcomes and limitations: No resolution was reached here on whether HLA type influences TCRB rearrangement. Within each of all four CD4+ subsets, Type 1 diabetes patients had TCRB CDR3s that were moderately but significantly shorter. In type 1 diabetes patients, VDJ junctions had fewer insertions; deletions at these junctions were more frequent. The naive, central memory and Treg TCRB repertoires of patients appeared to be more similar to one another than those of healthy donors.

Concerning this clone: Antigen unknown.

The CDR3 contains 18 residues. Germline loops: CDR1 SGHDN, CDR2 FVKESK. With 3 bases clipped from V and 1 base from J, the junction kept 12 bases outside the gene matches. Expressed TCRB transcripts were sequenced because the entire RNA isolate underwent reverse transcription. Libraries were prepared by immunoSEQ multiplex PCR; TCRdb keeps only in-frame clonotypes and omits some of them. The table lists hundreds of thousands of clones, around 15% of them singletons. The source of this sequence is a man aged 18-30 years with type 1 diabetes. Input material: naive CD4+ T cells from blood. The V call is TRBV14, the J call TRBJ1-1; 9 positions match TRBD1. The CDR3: CASSQYRRTGDRNTEAFF. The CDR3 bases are TGTGCCAGCAGCCAGTACAGGAGGACAGGGGATAGGAACACTGAAGCTTTCTTT.